Presented here are 25 T cell receptor beta chains from one specimen sequenced in a study of regulatory T cells in long-lasting Graves disease. The time point is: newly diagnosed GD, antithyroid drugs for less than 3 months. Extracted RNA from PBMCs served as the source of the TCR library. Library construction for TCR beta used iRepertoire HTBI primers and Arm-PCR of CDR3 regions. Each CDR3 protein gets one entry after TCRdb re-called the multiplex PCR reads with MiXCR. This table holds 300,000 to 450,000 distinct CDR3 sequences, roughly 15% found once. The sequencing used peripheral blood mononuclear cells (PBMCs), collected at new diagnosis, from a patient treated with antithyroid drugs. Receptors originate from a female donor with Graves disease.

There are many counts of this clonotype. The DNA of the CDR3 is TGTGCCAGCTCACCAGAGCAGGACACTGAAGCTTTCTTT. As protein: CASSPEQDTEAFF. This rearrangement joins TRBV18 to TRBJ1-1; D is unresolved. Deletions cut 2 bases from V and 3 bases from J, with 7 bases between. Germline V CDR1 and CDR2: KGHSH, LQKENI. The CDR3 totals 13 residues.

About this clonotype: Since a much larger clone is just one base distant, this may be a read error. The gene calls are TRBV15 and TRBJ1-2, with a possible D match to TRBD1 (5 bases). The CDR3 totals 16 residues. Germline V gene lookup returns CDR1 LNHNV and CDR2 YYDKDF (reference sequence). CDR3 residues: CTTSRDPQVLNYGYTF. CDR3 bases: TGTACCACCAGCAGAGATCCACAGGTGCTAAACTATGGCTACACCTTC.

This clonotype has a count of ten or more. The CDR3 DNA sequence: TGTGCCAGCAGTGTCTGGGGACAGGACACAGATACGCAGTATTTT. Its translation: CASSVWGQDTDTQYF. The chain is built from TRBV27 and TRBJ2-3, with TRBD1 matching 8 bases. V was clipped by 5 bases and J by 2 bases; unmatched bases: 6. This CDR3 comprises 15 residues. The germline V gene has CDR1 MNHEY and CDR2 SMNVEV (reference sequence).

This clonotype was counted ten times or more. The chain links TRBV20-1 to TRBJ2-7; TRBD2 matches 9 bases. The CDR3 has 14 amino acids. The germline CDR1 and CDR2 sequences are DFQATT and SNEGSKA (reference sequence). Trimming cost V 5 bases and J 0 bases; bases outside gene matches: 5. The CDR3 DNA sequence: TGCAGTGCTCCGAGACTAGCGGACTCCTACGAGCAGTACTTC. Protein sequence: CSAPRLADSYEQYF.

This clonotype appeared a single time. A read error may produce the germline difference seen at one junction end. The chain links TRBV6-1 to TRBJ2-4, with TRBD1 as a possible D gene (8 bases). This CDR3 region has 15 residues. Germline lookup yields CDR1 MNHNS and CDR2 SASEGT. The CDR3 is CASSNQDRGLNIRYF. The CDR3 nucleotides read TGTGCCAGCAGTAACCAAGACAGGGGACTAAACATTCGGTACTTC.

The V gene is TRBV7-8, the J gene TRBJ2-7, with a possible D match to TRBD1 (5 bases). In germline, CDR1 is SGHVS, CDR2 FQNEAQ. The CDR3 has 14 amino acids. V was cut by 2 bases and J by 6 bases, with 14 bases left in between. CDR3 loop: CASSLFRGPVEQYF. CDR3 DNA: TGTGCCAGCAGCTTATTTAGGGGCCCCGTCGAGCAGTACTTC.

The CDR3 DNA reads as TGTGCCAGCGGCATAGACTCCTACAATGAGCAGTTCTTC. Its translation is CASGIDSYNEQFF. J is TRBJ2-1 and V is TRBV12-3 or TRBV12-4; D is unresolved. This CDR3 has 13 residues. Trimming shortened V by 8 bases and J by 0 bases, and 8 bases separated the two germline ends.

This clonotype was detected many times. The chain carries TRBV5-1 and TRBJ2-3; 8 positions match TRBD2. The CDR3 runs 16 residues. J was trimmed by 0 bases and V by 1 base; bases with no gene match: 4. Per germline, CDR1 SGHRS and CDR2 YFSETQ. CDR3 residues: CASSLMGLVSTDTQYF. CDR3 sequence (DNA): TGCGCCAGCAGCTTGATGGGACTAGTGAGCACAGATACGCAGTATTTT. Supplemented by reference TRBV5-1 and TRBJ2-3, the full variable domain reads KAGVTQTPRYLIKTRGQQVTLSCSPISGHRSVSWYQQTPGQGLQFLFEYFSETQRNKGNFPGRFSGRQFSNSRSEMNVSTLELGDSALYLCASSLMGLVSTDTQYFGPGTRLTVL.

This clonotype was counted between two and nine times. This could be a read error, since a much larger clone is one nucleotide away. The chain carries TRBV13 and TRBJ2-7; maybe TRBD2 (7 bases). The CDR3 covers 16 residues. Trimming cost V 0 bases and J 2 bases, with 14 bases left between them. CDR1 PRHDT and CDR2 FYEKMQ come from the germline V gene (reference sequence). The CDR3 nucleotides read TGTGCCAGCAGCTTAGGAGGGGGGGCCGGCCCCTACGAGCAGTACTTC. Translation gives CASSLGGGAGPYEQYF.

This clonotype was picked up many times. This sequence joins TRBV2 and TRBJ1-6, with D possibly TRBD1 on 6 matching bases. The germline V gene has CDR1 SNHLY and CDR2 FYNNEI. The CDR3 contains 17 residues. V was trimmed by 7 bases and J by 0 bases, leaving 16 bases between them. The chain's CDR3 is CASIQGLRSSYNSPLHF. DNA of the CDR3: TGTGCCAGCATCCAGGGGCTGAGGAGCTCCTATAATTCACCCCTCCACTTT.

This clonotype was observed at least ten times. The chain links TRBV29-1 to TRBJ2-5, with TRBD1 matching 8 bases. The CDR3 consists of 13 residues. Germline CDR1 reads SQVTM; CDR2 reads ANQGSEA. V gave up 6 bases and J gave up 1 base; unmatched junction bases: 4. CDR3 in amino acids: CSVDDRGQETQYF. CDR3 in DNA: TGCAGCGTCGATGACAGGGGCCAAGAGACCCAGTACTTC.

V usage is TRBV20-1 and J usage is TRBJ2-1; TRBD2 agrees at 7 bases. The J segment lost 5 bases and the V segment lost 4 bases, leaving 8 bases of the junction unmatched. The CDR3 has 14 amino acids. Germline values: CDR1 DFQATT, CDR2 SNEGSKA (reference sequence). The CDR3 coding sequence is TGCAGTGCTATCGGGAGCGGGGCGCACAATGAGCAGTTCTTC. Protein: CSAIGSGAHNEQFF.

The chain links TRBV5-1 to TRBJ2-3; TRBD1 or TRBD2 may be the D gene (5 bases each). V lost 4 bases and J 2 bases, leaving 11 bases between the germline ends. The CDR3 is made up of 14 amino acids. Germline V gives CDR1 SGHRS, CDR2 YFSETQ. The CDR3 region is CASSPGDDTDTQYF. DNA of the CDR3: TGCGCCAGCAGCCCCGGGGACGACACAGATACGCAGTATTTT.

In its sample, this clonotype was seen many times. This rearrangement joins TRBV6-5 to TRBJ1-1; D is undetermined. V lost 0 bases and J lost 3, with 8 bases in between. The V gene's germline CDR1 is MNHEY and CDR2 SVGAGI. The CDR3 spans 14 residues. The CDR3 sequence is CASSYSRAHTEAFF. CDR3 DNA sequence: TGTGCCAGCAGTTACTCGCGGGCGCACACTGAAGCTTTCTTT.

This clonotype was counted many times. The J gene is TRBJ1-3, the V gene TRBV5-8; TRBD1 is a possible D gene (6 bases). The germline V gene has CDR1 SGHTS and CDR2 YDEGEE. The CDR3 covers 17 residues. Trimming left V 0 bases short and J 4 bases short, with 17 bases between. The CDR3, as DNA: TGTGCCAGCAGCTTGGCCATCTCGGGGGCAAGGGGAAACACCATATATTTT. Translation gives CASSLAISGARGNTIYF.

This clonotype came up many times. This chain joins TRBV24-1 and TRBJ2-1, with TRBD1 matching over 10 bases. Germline CDR1 and CDR2: KGHDR and SFDVKD. V gave up 4 bases and J gave up 4 bases; unmatched junction bases: 12. The CDR3 is 18 amino acids. The CDR3 DNA reads TGTGCCACCAGTGACCGACGAAGCGGGACAGGGGCTTACAATGAGCAGTTCTTC. Translation: CATSDRRSGTGAYNEQFF.

The sample holds many counts of this clonotype. J is TRBJ2-1 and V is TRBV11-3; 8 nucleotides match TRBD2. The V segment lost 4 bases and the J segment 1 base; nucleotides outside the gene matches: 9. The CDR3 sequence is 17 residues long. The germline CDR1 and CDR2 sequences are SGHNT and YENEEA. DNA for the CDR3: TGTGCCAGCAGCTACGGACGGGGGGGCGGTTCCTACAATGAGCAGTTCTTC. Its translation: CASSYGRGGGSYNEQFF.

This clonotype was seen repeatedly, ten times or more. The V and J genes are TRBV7-3 and TRBJ2-1; 8 bases line up with TRBD2. Germline V gene sequence: CDR1 SGHTA, CDR2 FQGTGA. J lost 7 bases, V lost 5 bases, and 16 bases had no gene match. CDR3 length equals 17 residues. The CDR3 protein is CASSLLAREGLGNEQFF. CDR3 sequence (DNA): TGTGCCAGCAGCCTCCTAGCCCGGGAGGGCCTAGGGAATGAGCAGTTCTTC.

The chain combines TRBV20-1 with TRBJ2-7; no clear D. Germline loops: CDR1 DFQATT, CDR2 SNEGSKA (reference sequence). Trimming removed 5 bases from V and 5 bases from J, with 19 bases in between. This CDR3 is built from 14 residues. DNA of the CDR3: TGCAGTGCTCGAGTGGTAGCCCAAAGCCACGAGCAGTACTTC. The encoded protein is CSARVVAQSHEQYF.

There are many counts of this clonotype. The chain joins TRBV7-2 to TRBJ1-2; D is undetermined. Germline V CDR1 and CDR2: SGHTA, FQGNSA. Trimming left V 3 bases short and J 4 bases short, with 6 bases between. This CDR3 is built from 12 residues. DNA of the CDR3: TGTGCCAGCAGCTTTCGTACCTATGGCTACACCTTC. Protein product: CASSFRTYGYTF. Drawing the rest from reference TRBV7-2 and TRBJ1-2, the complete variable domain is GAGVSQSPSNKVTEKGKDVELRCDPISGHTALYWYRQSLGQGLEFLIYFQGNSAPDKSGLPSDRFSAERTGGSVSTLTIQRTQQEDSAVYLCASSFRTYGYTFGSGTRLTVV.

Points on this clonotype: One end of the junction varies from germline; a read error may be responsible. The chain links TRBV7-2 to TRBJ2-2; 7 positions match TRBD1. The germline CDR1 and CDR2 sequences are SGHTA and FQGNSA. The CDR3 has 14 residues. CDR3 DNA: TGTGCCAGCAGCTTCAGGGGGAACACCGGGGAGCTGGTTTTT. This codes for CASSFRGNTGELVF.

This chain links TRBV19 with TRBJ2-2; tentative D call: TRBD1 (5 bases). Germline-derived CDR1 and CDR2 are LNHDA and SQIVND (reference sequence). This CDR3 is 14 amino acids long. V shed 5 bases and J shed 5 bases, with 12 bases lying between them. The CDR3 bases are TGTGCCAGTAGTGGGCAGGGTAGGACCGGGGAGCTGTTTTTT. This encodes CASSGQGRTGELFF.

This clonotype was observed once. A far larger clone is off by one base, so a read error is likely. The gene calls are TRBV7-2 and TRBJ2-3; D gene unclear. The last part of the DNA fits TRBJ2-7 better; the J call may be wrong. The CDR3 covers 13 residues. In germline, CDR1 is SGHTA, CDR2 FQGNSA. The CDR3 loop is CAISPPSSYEQYF. The DNA for the CDR3 is TGTGCCATCAGCCCCCCCAGCTCCTACGAGCAGTACTTC.

This clonotype was detected ten times or more. An end of the junction differs from the germline gene, which may be a read error. The chain recombines TRBV5-1 with TRBJ2-1; no clear D gene. The germline V gene encodes CDR1 SGHRS and CDR2 YFSETQ. This CDR3 spans 11 amino acids. The CDR3 coding sequence is TGTGCCAGCAGCTTGCGGAATGAGCAGTTCTTC. This gives the protein CASSLRNEQFF.

The genes are TRBV5-4 and TRBJ2-1; TRBD2 agrees at 13 bases. This CDR3 comprises 15 residues. Germline V CDR1 and CDR2: SGHNT, YYREEE (reference sequence). V trimming: 4 bases; J trimming: 6 bases; junction bases outside the gene matches: 4. The CDR3 DNA follows: TGTGCCAGCAGCAGGACTAGCGGGAGTATCAATGAGCAGTTCTTC. As protein: CASSRTSGSINEQFF.